This T cell receptor beta chain was sequenced for a study of cytomegalovirus exposure and HLA in healthy donors. Findings of the study overall: Cytomegalovirus status was reportedly diagnosed by the classifier with high sensitivity and specificity. TCR beta chains numbering more than 150 were designated cytomegalovirus-associated.

Comment on this clone: What it binds is not known.

TCRdb's copy holds only in-frame clones and misses some; the assay was immunoSEQ multiplex PCR. In the table there are approximately 180,000 clones, about 86% of which are singletons. The germline V gene has CDR1 MRHNA and CDR2 SNTAGT. Trimming took 9 bases from V and 5 from J; bases not matched to a gene: 16. The CDR3 loop spans 16 amino acids. The sequencing input was PBMCs. The TCR was taken from a woman in her twenties or thirties in good health and CMV-seronegative. The V and J genes are TRBV6-4 and TRBJ1-3; 7 bases agree with TRBD1. Here the CDR3 DNA reads TGTGCCAGAGACGAACTGACAGGGCCGACACGAAACACCATATATTTT. Translation gives CARDELTGPTRNTIYF.